The clone carrying this T cell receptor beta chain was counted between two and nine times. Indicated time point: pre-treatment sample, taken before nivolumab and TIL therapy. Trimming left V 5 bases short and J 0 bases short, with 7 bases between. Per germline, CDR1 WNHNN and CDR2 SYGVQD (reference sequence). The CDR3 length is 13 residues. This sample stems from a study of TIL therapy for anti-PD-1-resistant metastatic lung cancer. This was the immunoSEQ v3 assay. Clones were sequenced by immunoSEQ multiplex PCR, and TCRdb holds only the in-frame ones, with some missing. The sample contains 9,500 to 15,000 clones, around 80% of which appear only once.

The material sequenced was blood, taken at baseline. The clonotype was recovered from a person aged 25 to 80 with non-small cell lung cancer. The chain recombines TRBV10-1 with TRBJ1-2, with D hard to call. CDR3 nucleotides: TGCGCCAGCAGTTTGGAGGCTAACTATGGCTACACCTTC. It codes for CASSLEANYGYTF.